This is a list of T cell receptor beta chains from one sample in a study of T cells expressing NK-cell markers. From its re-call of the 5' RACE reads, TCRdb lists each CDR3 protein once, without DNA. The sample totals about 460,000 distinct CDR3 sequences. Sequenced input: blood T cells: a sorted CD56 or NKG2C T cell subset, CD4+ or CD8+ T cells, or bulk PBMC T cells (not recorded which). These TCRs come from a woman between 50 and 59 years old in good health. The CDR3 runs from the conserved cysteine through the conserved F or W.

J gene | V gene | CDR3 protein
TRBJ1-1 | TRBV6-4 | CASSVSNTEAFF
TRBJ2-4 | TRBV6-6 | CASRDPGTGKNIQYF
TRBJ1-1 | TRBV5-1 | CASSIGLNTEAFF
TRBJ2-3 | TRBV12-3/TRBV12-4 | CASNQTSDTDTQYF
TRBJ2-3 | TRBV4-2 | CASSHQSDTQYF
TRBJ2-1 | TRBV5-1 | CASSLLALAGATYNEQFF
TRBJ2-3 | TRBV21-1 | CASSNVPRYTDTQYF
TRBJ1-2 | TRBV29-1 | CSVEKATTSNYGYTF
TRBJ1-1 | TRBV7-2 | CASRMGVTMNTEAFF
TRBJ1-1 | TRBV4-1 | CASSQELVLNTEAFF
TRBJ2-4 | TRBV3-1 | CASGIAGENIQYF
TRBJ2-1 | TRBV19 | CASGRTISYNEQFF
TRBJ2-5 | TRBV4-1 | CASSQEGRPIVGETQYF
TRBJ1-1 | TRBV20-1 | CSASIGLYGTEAFF
TRBJ2-2 | TRBV7-8 | CASSFPRENTGELFF
TRBJ1-6 | TRBV20-1 | CSAAIGGSYNSPLHF
TRBJ2-5 | TRBV3-1 | CASSQVSPFQETQYF
TRBJ1-2 | TRBV27 | CASSPDRGTSANYGYTF
TRBJ1-3 | TRBV4-1 | CASSQDKVVGALSGNTIYF
TRBJ1-2 | TRBV12-3/TRBV12-4 | CASSFSGRVNYGYTF
TRBJ1-1 | TRBV12-3/TRBV12-4 | CASLGWRDTEAFF
TRBJ1-2 | TRBV4-2 | CASSQGTGHYGYTF
TRBJ2-4 | TRBV19 | CASSIGNRAWTKNIQYF
TRBJ2-1 | TRBV12-5 | CASGFTGGTRSYNEQFF
TRBJ2-1 | TRBV5-1 | CASKSGRSYNEQFF
TRBJ1-1 | TRBV5-1 | CASSLDHPGSGGAFF
TRBJ2-1 | TRBV12-3/TRBV12-4 | CASSIGNTYNEQFF
TRBJ2-3 | TRBV27 | CASSLFSTSTDTQYF
TRBJ2-1 | TRBV7-9 | CASSETSSAPQGQFF
TRBJ2-1 | TRBV20-1 | CSAGGMGRLFF
TRBJ1-2 | TRBV5-6 | CASNSGVDNYGYTF
TRBJ2-4 | TRBV29-1 | CSAGAAGIQYF
TRBJ2-7 | TRBV20-1 | CSARVPSGRGSYEQYF
TRBJ2-3 | TRBV2 | CASSPRATQYF
TRBJ2-3 | TRBV12-3/TRBV12-4 | CASSFGLGSITDTQYF
TRBJ1-1 | TRBV5-1 | CASSSTGQGWTEAFF
TRBJ1-5 | TRBV7-9 | CASSGDTREPQHF
TRBJ2-7 | TRBV12-3/TRBV12-4 | CASREHRTGGRNEQYF
TRBJ2-2 | TRBV12-3/TRBV12-4 | CASSPQKGQRTGELFF
TRBJ2-3 | TRBV9 | CASSYPGQDTQYF
TRBJ1-6 | TRBV18 | CASSPDRARNSPLHF
TRBJ2-2 | TRBV11-2 | CASSSRRGVIANTGELFF
TRBJ2-7 | TRBV5-1 | CASSLTDFPHEQYF
TRBJ2-6 | TRBV5-1 | CASSLRDGTFSGANVLTF
TRBJ2-2 | TRBV28 | CATRNRVTGELFF
TRBJ1-1 | TRBV19 | CASSIENRPLNTEAFF
TRBJ2-1 | TRBV12-3/TRBV12-4 | CASSLALGGGGNNEQFF
TRBJ1-2 | TRBV7-2 | CASSPPGATIYGYTF
TRBJ2-2 | TRBV2 | CASSVLHTGELFF
TRBJ1-3 | TRBV29-1 | CSVSGTAASGNTIYF
TRBJ1-2 | TRBV20-1 | CSVGEYYGYTF